This T cell receptor (beta chain) was sequenced for a study of shared clonotypes between healthy human individuals. This clone was detected once. Sequencing used immunoSEQ multiplex PCR; TCRdb keeps in-frame clones, though not all of them. The table records about 800,000 clones, approximately 97% of them present only once. J gave up 8 bases and V 0 bases, and 8 bases lay outside the gene matches. Germline CDR1 and CDR2: GTSNPN and SVGIG (reference sequence). The CDR3 totals 15 residues. CD45RO-negative cells were positively selected for CCR7, leaving out terminally differentiated effector memory CD45RA+ cells. Only Caucasian adults living in Nashville, Tennessee served as donors.

Sequencing used naive CD8+ T cells sorted from blood. The chain is built from TRBV30 and TRBJ1-2, with TRBD1 identical over 11 bases. This sequence originates from a man younger than 45 in good health. DNA of the CDR3: TGTGCCTGGAGTGTACTGGGACAGGGGGTGAGAGGCTACACCTTC. It translates to CAWSVLGQGVRGYTF.